Shown below are 7 T cell receptor beta chains from a single sample sequenced in a study of cytomegalovirus exposure and HLA in healthy donors. This PCR relied on a set of 60 Vbeta primers and 13 Jbeta primers. Clones were sequenced by immunoSEQ multiplex PCR, and TCRdb holds only the in-frame ones, with some missing. The repertoire holds about 190,000 clones, about 83% seen once, with roughly 10% in the top ten. Sequencing was carried out using PBMCs. The receptors derive from a woman aged 45 to 65 in good health and CMV-seropositive.

The CDR3, as DNA: TGCGCCAGCAGCCAAGATGGAGCTAGCGGGGGGGGTTACAATGAGCAGTTCTTC. Its translation: CASSQDGASGGGYNEQFF. The rearrangement links TRBV4-3 to TRBJ2-1; TRBD2 matches at 12 bases. CDR1 and CDR2 (germline): LGHNA, YSLEER. V lost 0 bases, J lost 4 bases, and 7 bases stayed unmatched. CDR3 size: 18 residues.

CDR3 sequence: CAWSVGTGPYEQYF. The CDR3 DNA is TGTGCCTGGAGTGTAGGGACAGGACCCTACGAGCAGTACTTC. The gene calls are TRBV30 and TRBJ2-7; TRBD1 aligns across 8 bases. V lost 0 bases and J lost 2; bases outside the gene matches: 3. CDR1 and CDR2 (germline): GTSNPN, SVGIG (reference sequence). The CDR3 is 14 residues long.

This clone was found a few times. The V and J genes are TRBV4-2 and TRBJ2-7; a weak D match, TRBD2 (6 bases). V was pared by 0 bases and J by 3 bases, with 12 bases between. The CDR3 length is 15 residues. Germline V gives CDR1 LGHNA, CDR2 YNFKEQ. The CDR3 DNA reads TGTGCCAGCAGCCAAGAGCCGGGGGTCCTCTACGAGCAGTACTTC. Its protein is CASSQEPGVLYEQYF.

The rearrangement links TRBV11-1 to TRBJ2-5, with 13 bases identical to TRBD2. The CDR3 is made up of 16 amino acids. The junction had 6 bases not matched to a gene; V was cut back by 6 bases and J by 2 bases. CDR1 SGHAT and CDR2 FQDESV come from the germline V gene (reference sequence). The CDR3 sequence: CASSGGTSGVQETQYF. The CDR3 bases are TGTGCCAGCAGTGGCGGGACTAGCGGGGTACAAGAGACCCAGTACTTC.

J is TRBJ1-1 and V is TRBV30; D is undetermined. The V and J ends lost 3 bases and 0 bases respectively, with 8 bases between them. CDR1 is GTSNPN, CDR2 SVGIG, per germline (reference sequence). CDR3 length equals 13 residues. In nucleotides, the CDR3 is TGTGCCTGGAGGGAGTCGGTGAACACTGAAGCTTTCTTT. Translating gives CAWRESVNTEAFF.

The chain employs TRBV7-2 and TRBJ2-7; maybe TRBD1 (6 bases). The V end lost 7 bases, the J end lost 4 bases, and 20 bases lay between the germline ends. From germline, CDR1 is SGHTA and CDR2 FQGNSA. The CDR3 extends over 15 amino acids. DNA for the CDR3: TGTGCCAGCAACACTCAGACAGGCCGAGGTTACGAGCAGTACTTC. It yields the protein CASNTQTGRGYEQYF.

V usage is TRBV6-5 and J usage is TRBJ1-2; D is undetermined. The V gene lost 8 bases and the J gene lost 0 bases, with 10 bases spanning the gap. The germline gives CDR1 MNHEY, CDR2 SVGAGI. This CDR3 is 13 amino acids long. Written as DNA, the CDR3 is TGTGCCAGCGCAAGACACTCTAACTATGGCTACACCTTC. Its translation is CASARHSNYGYTF.